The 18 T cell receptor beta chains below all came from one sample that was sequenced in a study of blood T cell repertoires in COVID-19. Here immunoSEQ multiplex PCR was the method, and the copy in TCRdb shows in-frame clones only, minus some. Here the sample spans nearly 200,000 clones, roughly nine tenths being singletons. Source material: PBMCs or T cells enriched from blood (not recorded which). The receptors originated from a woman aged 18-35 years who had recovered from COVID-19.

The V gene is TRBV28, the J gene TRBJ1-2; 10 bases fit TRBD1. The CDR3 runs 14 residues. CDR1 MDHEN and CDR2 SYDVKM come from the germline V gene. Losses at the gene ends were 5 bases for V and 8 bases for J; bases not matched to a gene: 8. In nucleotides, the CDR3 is TGTGCCAGCAGTCCGCCGGGACAGGGGTCAGGCTACACCTTC. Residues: CASSPPGQGSGYTF.

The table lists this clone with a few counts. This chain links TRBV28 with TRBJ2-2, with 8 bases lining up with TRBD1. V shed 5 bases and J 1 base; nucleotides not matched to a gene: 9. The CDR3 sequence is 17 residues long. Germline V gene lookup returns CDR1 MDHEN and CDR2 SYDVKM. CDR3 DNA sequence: TGTGCCAGCAGTGCTAGATGGACAGGGTGGAACACCGGGGAGCTGTTTTTT. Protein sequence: CASSARWTGWNTGELFF.

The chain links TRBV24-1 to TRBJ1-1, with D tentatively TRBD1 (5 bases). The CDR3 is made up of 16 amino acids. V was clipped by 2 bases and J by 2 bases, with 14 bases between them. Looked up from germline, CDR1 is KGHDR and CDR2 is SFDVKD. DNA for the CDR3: TGTGCCACCAGTGATTCGGACACTATGTCTAACACTGAAGCTTTCTTT. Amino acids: CATSDSDTMSNTEAFF.

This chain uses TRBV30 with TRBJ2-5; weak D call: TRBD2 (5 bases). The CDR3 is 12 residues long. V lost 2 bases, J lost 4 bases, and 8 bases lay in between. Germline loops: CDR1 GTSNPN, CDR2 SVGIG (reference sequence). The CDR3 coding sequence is TGTGCCTGGAGTTTTCTAGCAGAGACCCAGTACTTC. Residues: CAWSFLAETQYF.

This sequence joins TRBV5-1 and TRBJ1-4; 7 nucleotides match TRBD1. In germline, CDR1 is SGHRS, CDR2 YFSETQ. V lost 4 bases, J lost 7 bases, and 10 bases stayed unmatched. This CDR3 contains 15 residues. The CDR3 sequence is CASSEDGTATEKLFF. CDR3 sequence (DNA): TGCGCCAGCAGCGAAGACGGGACAGCTACTGAAAAACTGTTTTTT.

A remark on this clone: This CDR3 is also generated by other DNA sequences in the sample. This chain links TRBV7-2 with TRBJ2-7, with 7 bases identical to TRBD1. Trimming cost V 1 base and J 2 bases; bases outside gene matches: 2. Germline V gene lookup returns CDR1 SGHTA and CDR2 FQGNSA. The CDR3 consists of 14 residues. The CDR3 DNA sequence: TGTGCCAGCAGCTTAGGGCAGGGGGCCTACGAGCAGTACTTC. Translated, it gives CASSLGQGAYEQYF.

CDR3: CASSLGTGLTEAFF. The DNA of the CDR3 is TGTGCCAGCAGCCTAGGGACAGGGCTGACTGAAGCTTTCTTT. The V gene is TRBV7-6, the J gene TRBJ1-1; 9 bases agree with TRBD1. The CDR3 is made up of 14 amino acids. Germline V CDR1 and CDR2: SGHVS, FNYEAQ. Trimming removed 5 bases from V and 5 bases from J; junction bases left unmatched: 6. Filled out from reference TRBV7-6 and TRBJ1-1, the complete variable domain reads GAGVSQSPRYKVTKRGQDVALRCDPISGHVSLYWYRQALGQGPEFLTYFNYEAQQDKSGLPNDRFSAERPEGSISTLTIQRTEQRDSAMYRCASSLGTGLTEAFFGQGTRLTVV.

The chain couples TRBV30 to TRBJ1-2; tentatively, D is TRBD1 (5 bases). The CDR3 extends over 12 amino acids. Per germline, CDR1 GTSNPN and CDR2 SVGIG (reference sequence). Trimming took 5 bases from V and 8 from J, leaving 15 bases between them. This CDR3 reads CAWAWGGEGYTF. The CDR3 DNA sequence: TGTGCCTGGGCTTGGGGGGGTGAGGGCTACACCTTC.

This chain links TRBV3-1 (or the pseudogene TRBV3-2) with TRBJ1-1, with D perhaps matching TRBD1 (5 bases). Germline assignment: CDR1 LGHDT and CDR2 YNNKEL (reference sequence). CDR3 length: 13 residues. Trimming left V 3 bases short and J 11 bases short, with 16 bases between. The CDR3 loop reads CASSHDRGGRAFF. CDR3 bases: TGTGCCAGCAGCCATGATAGGGGAGGGCGGGCTTTCTTT.

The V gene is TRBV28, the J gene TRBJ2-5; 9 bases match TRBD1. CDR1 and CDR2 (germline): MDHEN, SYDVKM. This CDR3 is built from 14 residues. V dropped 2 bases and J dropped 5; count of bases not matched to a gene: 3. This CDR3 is CASSLTGGRETQYF. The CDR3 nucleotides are TGTGCCAGCAGTTTAACAGGGGGCCGGGAGACCCAGTACTTC.

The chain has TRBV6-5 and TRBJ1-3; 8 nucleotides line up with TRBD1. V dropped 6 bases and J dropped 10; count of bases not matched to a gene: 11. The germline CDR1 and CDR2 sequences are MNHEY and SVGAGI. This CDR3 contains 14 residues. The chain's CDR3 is CASRAGTGPRTIYF. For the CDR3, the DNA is TGTGCCAGCAGAGCCGGGACAGGCCCTAGGACCATATATTTT.

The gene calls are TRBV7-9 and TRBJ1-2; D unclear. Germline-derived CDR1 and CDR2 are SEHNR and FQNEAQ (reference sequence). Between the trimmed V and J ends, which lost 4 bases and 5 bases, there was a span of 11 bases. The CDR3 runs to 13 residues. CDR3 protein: CASSSTGEYGYTF. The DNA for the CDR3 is TGTGCCAGCAGCTCGACGGGTGAATATGGCTACACCTTC. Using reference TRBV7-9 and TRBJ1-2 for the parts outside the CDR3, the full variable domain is DTGVSQNPRHKITKRGQNVTFRCDPISEHNRLYWYRQTLGQGPEFLTYFQNEAQLEKSRLLSDRFSAERPKGSFSTLEIQRTEQGDSAMYLCASSSTGEYGYTFGSGTRLTVV.

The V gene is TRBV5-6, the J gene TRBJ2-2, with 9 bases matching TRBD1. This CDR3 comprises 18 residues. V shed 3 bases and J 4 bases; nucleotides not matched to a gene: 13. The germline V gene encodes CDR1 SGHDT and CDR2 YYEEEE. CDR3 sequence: CASSYRRTGVVGTGELFF. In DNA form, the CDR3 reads TGTGCCAGCAGCTATCGCAGGACAGGGGTGGTAGGCACCGGGGAGCTGTTTTTT.

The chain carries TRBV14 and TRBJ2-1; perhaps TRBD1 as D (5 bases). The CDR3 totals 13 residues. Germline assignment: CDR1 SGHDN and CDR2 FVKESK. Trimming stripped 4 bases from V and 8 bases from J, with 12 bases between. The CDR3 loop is CASSRATVDEQFF. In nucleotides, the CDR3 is TGTGCCAGCAGCCGCGCGACAGTGGATGAGCAGTTCTTC.

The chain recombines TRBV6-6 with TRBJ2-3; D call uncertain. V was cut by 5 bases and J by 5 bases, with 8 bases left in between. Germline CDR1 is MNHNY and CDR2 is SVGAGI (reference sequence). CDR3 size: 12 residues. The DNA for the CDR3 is TGTGCCAGCAGTCCCAGACTAGATACGCAGTATTTT. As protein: CASSPRLDTQYF.

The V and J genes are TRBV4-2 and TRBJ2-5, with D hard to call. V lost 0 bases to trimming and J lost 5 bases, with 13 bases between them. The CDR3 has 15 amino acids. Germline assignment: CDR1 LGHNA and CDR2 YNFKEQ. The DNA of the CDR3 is TGTGCCAGCAGCCAAGATTCTGGAGCGTCGGAGACCCAGTACTTC. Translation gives CASSQDSGASETQYF.

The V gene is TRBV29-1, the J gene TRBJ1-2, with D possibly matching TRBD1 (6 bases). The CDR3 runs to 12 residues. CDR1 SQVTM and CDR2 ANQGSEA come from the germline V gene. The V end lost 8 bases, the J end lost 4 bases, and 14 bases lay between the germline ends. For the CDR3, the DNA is TGCAGCATAGAAACAGGGATCTATGGCTACACCTTC. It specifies CSIETGIYGYTF.

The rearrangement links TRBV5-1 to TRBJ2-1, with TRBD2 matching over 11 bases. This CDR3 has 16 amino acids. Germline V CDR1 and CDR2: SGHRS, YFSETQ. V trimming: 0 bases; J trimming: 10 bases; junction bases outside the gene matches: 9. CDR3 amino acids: CASSLEGSGGAREQFF. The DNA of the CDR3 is TGCGCCAGCAGCTTGGAGGGTAGCGGGGGGGCAAGGGAGCAGTTCTTC.